Listed here are 30 T cell receptor beta chains from one sample, sequenced in a study of T cell responses to AZD1222 COVID-19 vaccine. Repertoires were generated with immunoSEQ multiplex PCR, while TCRdb's copy carries only in-frame clones and drops some. The sample holds approximately 90,000 clones, approximately 90% seen once. Source: peripheral blood, taken on day 0 of AZD1222 vaccination. These receptors all come from an adult in good health.

In this sample, this clone turned up once. The rearrangement links TRBV6-5 to TRBJ2-7, with 11 bases matching TRBD2. Trimming took 7 bases from V and 0 from J; bases not matched to a gene: 5. This CDR3 spans 15 amino acids. Germline V lookup: CDR1 MNHEY, CDR2 SVGAGI. CDR3 DNA sequence: TGTGCCAGCAATCCGGGACTAGCGGCCTCCTACGAGCAGTACTTC. Translating it yields CASNPGLAASYEQYF.

The genes are TRBV7-9 and TRBJ1-5; no reliable D call. CDR3 length: 13 residues. Trimming shortened V by 3 bases and J by 5 bases, and 8 bases separated the two germline ends. Germline loops: CDR1 SEHNR, CDR2 FQNEAQ (reference sequence). CDR3 residues: CASSLSPDQPQHF. CDR3 DNA: TGTGCCAGCAGCTTGAGCCCTGATCAGCCCCAGCATTTT.

The chain carries TRBV5-1 and TRBJ1-2, with D tentatively TRBD1 (5 bases). Germline V gives CDR1 SGHRS, CDR2 YFSETQ. Trimming removed 1 base from V and 10 bases from J, with 11 bases in between. The CDR3 sequence is 12 residues long. The CDR3 is CASSLLQGAYTF. Here the CDR3 DNA reads TGCGCCAGCAGCTTGTTGCAGGGTGCCTACACCTTC.

For this clone: Within the sample, other DNA sequences also encode this same CDR3. The rearrangement uses TRBV6-5 and TRBJ2-3; the D is unclear. V was trimmed by 0 bases and J by 0 bases, leaving 7 bases between them. CDR1 and CDR2 (germline): MNHEY, SVGAGI. This CDR3 comprises 15 residues. The CDR3 spells CASSYSRGSTDTQYF. CDR3 coding DNA: TGTGCCAGCAGTTACTCGAGAGGAAGCACAGATACGCAGTATTTT.

The chain links TRBV6-5 to TRBJ2-1; D is undetermined. The germline CDR1 and CDR2 sequences are MNHEY and SVGAGI. V was trimmed by 0 bases and J by 13 bases, leaving 10 bases between them. The CDR3 covers 12 residues. The CDR3 sequence: CASSYSLGPQFF. CDR3 DNA sequence: TGTGCCAGCAGTTACTCGCTCGGACCCCAGTTCTTC.

This clone was observed a single time. The chain links TRBV3-1 (or the pseudogene TRBV3-2) to TRBJ2-7; D ambiguous. The CDR3 covers 15 residues. Trimming took 4 bases from V and 5 from J, leaving 18 bases between them. Germline V gives CDR1 LGHDT, CDR2 YNNKEL (reference sequence). This chain's CDR3 is CASSRKGRWSNEQYF. The CDR3 DNA follows: TGTGCCAGCAGCCGGAAAGGACGGTGGTCCAACGAGCAGTACTTC.

V is TRBV12-3 or TRBV12-4 and J is TRBJ2-7, with D unclear. V was trimmed by 2 bases and J by 4 bases, leaving 6 bases between them. This CDR3 comprises 12 residues. The CDR3 loop reads CASSLIGYEQYF. In DNA, the CDR3 is TGTGCCAGCAGTTTAATAGGATACGAGCAGTACTTC.

The DNA of the CDR3 is TGTGCCAGCAGTTTAGGGCCTACGGGACAGGGGTTTGTAGATACGCAGTATTTT. Translation: CASSLGPTGQGFVDTQYF. The genes are TRBV28 and TRBJ2-3; the match to TRBD1 covers 10 bases. The J segment lost 5 bases and the V segment lost 2 bases, leaving 13 bases of the junction unmatched. This CDR3 region has 18 residues. Germline CDR1 is MDHEN and CDR2 is SYDVKM.

The rearrangement links TRBV5-1 to TRBJ2-3, with 12 bases matching TRBD2. Germline assignment: CDR1 SGHRS and CDR2 YFSETQ. V was clipped by 0 bases and J by 3 bases; unmatched bases: 2. CDR3 length: 16 amino acids. The CDR3 DNA is TGCGCCAGCAGCTTGGCCGGGACTAGCGGGACAGATACGCAGTATTTT. It is translated as CASSLAGTSGTDTQYF.

The V gene is TRBV28, the J gene TRBJ1-5; a possible D gene is TRBD1 (6 bases). V gave up 3 bases and J gave up 5 bases, with 14 bases separating them. Germline CDR1 MDHEN, CDR2 SYDVKM. The CDR3 length is 15 residues. CDR3 in DNA: TGTGCCAGCAGTTTCAGGCTACAGGGATATCAGCCCCAGCATTTT. Translated: CASSFRLQGYQPQHF.

The rearrangement joins TRBV4-3 to TRBJ1-1; a weak D match, TRBD1 (6 bases). V lost 0 bases and J lost 3, with 8 bases in between. CDR1 and CDR2 (germline): LGHNA, YSLEER. The CDR3 totals 14 residues. As DNA, the CDR3 is TGCGCCAGCAGCCAAGAGGCAGGGGACACTGAAGCTTTCTTT. Protein sequence: CASSQEAGDTEAFF.

The chain couples TRBV6-5 to TRBJ1-4, with D perhaps matching TRBD1 (5 bases). The V end lost 6 bases, the J end lost 6 bases, and 14 bases lay between the germline ends. This CDR3 spans 14 amino acids. CDR1 and CDR2 (germline): MNHEY, SVGAGI. CDR3 nucleotide sequence: TGTGCCAGCAGGCAGGCAGGGAAGGATGAAAAACTGTTTTTT. Amino acid sequence: CASRQAGKDEKLFF.

The chain carries TRBV7-6 and TRBJ2-2, with TRBD2 matching 9 bases. The CDR3 is made up of 16 amino acids. Germline lookup yields CDR1 SGHVS and CDR2 FNYEAQ. The junction had 6 bases not matched to a gene; V was cut back by 4 bases and J by 3 bases. DNA for the CDR3: TGTGCCAGCAGCTCTAGCGTAGCGGGAGACACCGGGGAGCTGTTTTTT. It translates to CASSSSVAGDTGELFF.

This clone has only one observation. The chain uses TRBV5-6 and TRBJ1-2, with D unresolved. Between the trimmed V and J ends, which lost 4 bases and 6 bases, there was a span of 19 bases. CDR3 length: 15 residues. CDR1 SGHDT and CDR2 YYEEEE come from the germline V gene. The DNA for the CDR3 is TGTGCCAGCAGCCCTGAGGGCAGGACGGGGAATGGCTACACCTTC. It codes for CASSPEGRTGNGYTF.

The genes are TRBV7-2 and TRBJ1-6; 7 nucleotides align to TRBD1. CDR1 is SGHTA and CDR2 is FQGNSA in the germline V gene. The CDR3 loop spans 17 amino acids. V lost 3 bases and J lost 7; bases outside the gene matches: 12. The CDR3 is CASSFPRWTGENSPLHF. The CDR3 DNA reads as TGTGCCAGCAGCTTCCCCCGGTGGACAGGCGAGAATTCACCCCTCCACTTT. The entire variable domain, with the rest obtained from reference TRBV7-2 and TRBJ1-6, is as follows: GAGVSQSPSNKVTEKGKDVELRCDPISGHTALYWYRQSLGQGLEFLIYFQGNSAPDKSGLPSDRFSAERTGGSVSTLTIQRTQQEDSAVYLCASSFPRWTGENSPLHFGNGTRLTVT.

The rearrangement links TRBV4-2 to TRBJ1-6; 8 positions match TRBD1. V lost 1 base and J lost 4; bases outside the gene matches: 9. Germline CDR1 is LGHNA and CDR2 is YNFKEQ. The CDR3 length is 18 residues. CDR3 sequence reads: CASSQGGAGGAYNSPLHF. In DNA form, the CDR3 reads TGTGCCAGCAGCCAAGGGGGAGCAGGGGGCGCGTATAATTCACCCCTCCACTTT.

The chain combines TRBV28 with TRBJ1-1; no firm D call. Germline lookup yields CDR1 MDHEN and CDR2 SYDVKM. This CDR3 is built from 13 residues. V was clipped by 7 bases and J by 1 base, with 10 bases between them. CDR3 region: CASTFVENTEAFF. In DNA form, the CDR3 reads TGTGCCAGCACCTTCGTGGAGAACACTGAAGCTTTCTTT.

This clone was seen just once. The chain is built from TRBV20-1 and TRBJ1-5; 10 bases line up with TRBD1. The V gene end was trimmed by 3 bases and the J gene end by 5 bases; junction bases not matched to a gene: 7. The CDR3 has 15 residues. In germline, CDR1 is DFQATT, CDR2 SNEGSKA (reference sequence). Here the CDR3 DNA reads TGCAGTGCTAGTGTGTTAGGGACAGGGGATCAGCCCCAGCATTTT. It encodes CSASVLGTGDQPQHF.

The chain carries TRBV29-1 and TRBJ1-1; D gene uncertain. Trimming cost V 4 bases and J 10 bases, with 16 bases left between them. The germline CDR1 and CDR2 sequences are SQVTM and ANQGSEA. The length of the CDR3 is 12 residues. In DNA form, the CDR3 reads TGCAGCGTTGTAGGTCGACCCTGGGGAGCTTTCTTT. Its protein is CSVVGRPWGAFF. Drawing the rest from reference TRBV29-1 and TRBJ1-1, the complete variable domain is SAVISQKPSRDICQRGTSLTIQCQVDSQVTMMFWYRQQPGQSLTLIATANQGSEATYESGFVIDKFPISRPNLTFSTLTVSNMSPEDSSIYLCSVVGRPWGAFFGQGTRLTVV.

The chain links TRBV11-2 to TRBJ1-2; D possibly corresponds to TRBD1 (5 bases). V dropped 4 bases and J dropped 8 bases, with 23 bases sitting between them. Looked up from germline, CDR1 is SGHAT and CDR2 is FQNNGV. This CDR3 comprises 16 residues. The CDR3 spells CASSSLNSGTHGGYTF. The CDR3 DNA follows: TGTGCCAGCAGCTCCCTGAACTCCGGGACCCATGGAGGCTACACCTTC.

This rearrangement joins TRBV27 to TRBJ1-6; D is undetermined. CDR1 and CDR2 from the germline V gene are MNHEY and SMNVEV (reference sequence). This CDR3 comprises 16 residues. The V and J ends lost 3 bases and 1 base respectively, with 10 bases between them. The CDR3 protein is CASSFRPGSYNSPLHF. CDR3 sequence (DNA): TGTGCCAGCAGTTTTCGGCCCGGGTCCTATAATTCACCCCTCCACTTT.

The chain employs TRBV6-5 and TRBJ2-5; weak D call: TRBD2 (6 bases). Trimming took 8 bases from V and 3 from J, leaving 16 bases between them. Germline lookup yields CDR1 MNHEY and CDR2 SVGAGI. The CDR3 consists of 14 residues. The CDR3 is CASGINREKETQYF. For the CDR3, the DNA is TGTGCCAGCGGGATAAACCGGGAGAAAGAGACCCAGTACTTC.

This chain uses TRBV28 with TRBJ1-2; TRBD1 might be the D (5 bases). Per germline, CDR1 MDHEN and CDR2 SYDVKM. V shed 7 bases and J shed 4 bases, with 22 bases lying between them. This CDR3 is built from 16 residues. CDR3 bases: TGTGCCAGCAACATCGGGGGACGATCCGATGTCTATGGCTACACCTTC. Its translation is CASNIGGRSDVYGYTF.

The chain joins TRBV30 to TRBJ2-3; 7 bases fit TRBD2. CDR3 length: 16 amino acids. CDR1 and CDR2 from the germline V gene are GTSNPN and SVGIG (reference sequence). V was pared by 4 bases and J by 4 bases, with 14 bases of the junction left unmatched. The CDR3 loop reads CAWKVSLAGRADTQYF. CDR3 DNA sequence: TGTGCCTGGAAAGTATCACTAGCAGGGAGGGCAGATACGCAGTATTTT.

The chain carries TRBV30 and TRBJ1-1; 7 bases are shared with TRBD1. CDR1 and CDR2 from the germline V gene are GTSNPN and SVGIG (reference sequence). The V and J ends lost 5 bases and 3 bases, in that order; junction bases with no gene match: 6. The CDR3 spans 13 residues. The CDR3 DNA is TGTGCCTGGGACAGGGCAGCTTACACTGAAGCTTTCTTT. Translated, it gives CAWDRAAYTEAFF.

With regard to this clone: At one boundary the junction diverges from the germline segment, which might be a read error. The V call is TRBV19, the J call TRBJ2-1; TRBD2 might be the D (5 bases). Germline CDR1 is LNHDA and CDR2 is SQIVND (reference sequence). The CDR3 consists of 17 residues. CDR3 DNA: TGTGCCAGTAGTATAAGTGCGAGCGGAAGCTCCTACAATGAGCGGTTCTTC. Protein sequence: CASSISASGSSYNERFF.

The CDR3 DNA follows: TGTGCCAGCAGGCACAGGGGTCTGAACACTGAAGCTTTCTTT. Residues: CASRHRGLNTEAFF. The J gene is TRBJ1-1, the V gene TRBV6-5; 7 nucleotides align to TRBD1. The length of the CDR3 is 14 residues. Germline CDR1 is MNHEY and CDR2 is SVGAGI. J gave up 0 bases and V 6 bases, and 4 bases lay outside the gene matches.

The chain combines TRBV6-4 with TRBJ1-2; the match to TRBD1 covers 8 bases. This CDR3 comprises 13 residues. Per germline, CDR1 MRHNA and CDR2 SNTAGT. V shed 2 bases and J 11 bases; nucleotides not matched to a gene: 7. CDR3 sequence reads: CASSDQGQAIYTF. CDR3 coding DNA: TGTGCCAGCAGTGACCAGGGACAGGCTATTTACACCTTC.

CDR3 sequence (DNA): TGTGCTAGTGGTTTGGCCCGAGTCACAGGGTTTGCTGAAAAACTGTTTTTT. Translation gives CASGLARVTGFAEKLFF. V is TRBV12-5 and J is TRBJ1-4, with D possibly TRBD1 on 6 matching bases. V lost 1 base to trimming and J lost 7 bases, with 19 bases between them. This CDR3 is 17 amino acids long. Germline CDR1 LGHNT, CDR2 FRNRAP.

This rearrangement joins TRBV28 to TRBJ1-3; weak D call: TRBD1 (6 bases). The CDR3 has 15 amino acids. Germline V CDR1 and CDR2: MDHEN, SYDVKM. The V end was cut by 2 bases, the J end by 0 bases, with 8 bases between. In DNA, the CDR3 is TGTGCCAGCAGTTTAGGGGGGCTCTCTGGAAACACCATATATTTT. It translates to CASSLGGLSGNTIYF.